These 21 T cell receptor beta chains were all obtained from the same sample, sequenced in a study of blood T cells in healthy people across ages. The second PCR ran about 6 to 11 cycles with a sample-barcoded 5' primer and J-beta primers. Each CDR3 protein is one row after TCRdb ran MiXCR on the 5' RACE reads. The profile shows roughly 800,000 distinct CDR3 sequences, 53% of them singletons. The material sequenced was blood. The receptors here all came from an older man in good health.

This clonotype was counted between two and nine times. This chain uses TRBV7-2 with TRBJ1-2; a possible D gene is TRBD1 (6 bases). Per germline, CDR1 SGHTA and CDR2 FQGNSA. This CDR3 comprises 14 residues. V was trimmed by 1 base and J by 8 bases, leaving 14 bases between them. The CDR3 spells CASSLDSGRGGYTF. In nucleotides, the CDR3 is TGTGCCAGCAGCTTAGACTCAGGCAGGGGCGGCTACACCTTC. Supplemented by reference TRBV7-2 and TRBJ1-2, the full variable domain reads GAGVSQSPSNKVTEKGKDVELRCDPISGHTALYWYRQSLGQGLEFLIYFQGNSAPDKSGLPSDRFSAERTGGSVSTLTIQRTQQEDSAVYLCASSLDSGRGGYTFGSGTRLTVV.

The J gene is TRBJ1-5, the V gene TRBV3-1; 7 nucleotides agree with TRBD1. This CDR3 region has 17 residues. Germline trimming cut 1 base from V and 6 bases from J; bases unmatched to any gene: 12. CDR1 and CDR2 (germline): LGHDT, YNNKEL (reference sequence). CDR3 in amino acids: CASSQGISGGGAQPQHF. CDR3 nucleotides: TGTGCCAGCAGCCAAGGCATCTCAGGGGGAGGAGCTCAGCCCCAGCATTTT.

J is TRBJ1-2 and V is TRBV6-6; a weak D match, TRBD1 (6 bases). The CDR3 length is 14 residues. V lost 5 bases, J lost 2 bases, and 12 bases lay in between. Looked up from germline, CDR1 is MNHNY and CDR2 is SVGAGI (reference sequence). The CDR3 region has the DNA TGTGCCAGCAGTCCGGGACACCCAAACTATGGCTACACCTTC. Protein: CASSPGHPNYGYTF.

The chain links TRBV14 to TRBJ2-5, with D possibly being TRBD2 (5 bases). With 1 base removed from V and 4 bases from J, the gap between germline ends came to 16 bases. The germline V gene has CDR1 SGHDN and CDR2 FVKESK. The CDR3 length is 16 residues. CDR3 sequence reads: CASSQVLARVGETQYF. The CDR3 coding sequence is TGTGCCAGCAGCCAAGTTTTGGCGAGGGTCGGAGAGACCCAGTACTTC.

The chain employs TRBV5-6 and TRBJ2-7, with D perhaps assigned TRBD1 or TRBD2 (5 bases each). Germline CDR1 is SGHDT and CDR2 is YYEEEE. The CDR3 runs to 16 residues. The ends were cut back, 7 bases at V and 7 bases at J, with 27 bases in the middle. The CDR3 reads CASGRGYQGGGNEQYF. CDR3 in DNA: TGTGCCAGCGGGCGCGGATATCAGGGTGGAGGCAATGAGCAGTACTTC.

The gene calls are TRBV28 and TRBJ2-7; TRBD2 is a possible D gene (5 bases). V lost 6 bases and J lost 2, with 17 bases in between. The germline V gene has CDR1 MDHEN and CDR2 SYDVKM. The CDR3 loop spans 15 amino acids. The CDR3 DNA follows: TGTGCCAGCAGAACCACTCCCTCGGGGACCTACGAGCAGTACTTC. This encodes CASRTTPSGTYEQYF.

A few counts support this clonotype. The chain employs TRBV3-1 and TRBJ2-7; 7 bases map to TRBD2. The V segment lost 5 bases and the J segment 5 bases; nucleotides outside the gene matches: 3. Germline loops: CDR1 LGHDT, CDR2 YNNKEL (reference sequence). This CDR3 contains 12 residues. The CDR3 coding sequence is TGTGCCAGCAGCAGGACTAGTAACGAGCAGTACTTC. Encoded protein: CASSRTSNEQYF.

This sequence joins TRBV10-3 and TRBJ2-6; D gene uncertain. The CDR3 is made up of 12 amino acids. V gave up 8 bases and J gave up 2 bases, with 4 bases separating them. Germline lookup yields CDR1 ENHRY and CDR2 SYGVKD. This chain's CDR3 is CAIGAGANVLTF. CDR3 nucleotide sequence: TGTGCCATCGGGGCTGGGGCCAACGTCCTGACTTTC.

A few counts support this clonotype. V gene TRBV29-1 combines with J gene TRBJ2-4; 9 nucleotides agree with TRBD1. The J call is uncertain, as TRBJ2-7 better fits the DNA end. Germline V gene lookup returns CDR1 SQVTM and CDR2 ANQGSEA. This CDR3 is built from 15 residues. The CDR3 sequence is CSVEGQGVRSDEQYF. DNA of the CDR3: TGCAGCGTTGAAGGACAGGGGGTACGATCGGACGAGCAGTACTTC.

The V call is TRBV5-1, the J call TRBJ2-1; 9 bases agree with TRBD2. V was pared by 5 bases and J by 4 bases, with 13 bases of the junction left unmatched. Per the germline V gene, CDR1 is SGHRS and CDR2 is YFSETQ. The CDR3 contains 17 residues. CDR3 coding DNA: TGCGCCAGCAGTACCGGGGGAACTAGCGGGTTTTACAATGAGCAGTTCTTC. It yields the protein CASSTGGTSGFYNEQFF. The whole variable domain, remainder taken from reference TRBV5-1 and TRBJ2-1, is KAGVTQTPRYLIKTRGQQVTLSCSPISGHRSVSWYQQTPGQGLQFLFEYFSETQRNKGNFPGRFSGRQFSNSRSEMNVSTLELGDSALYLCASSTGGTSGFYNEQFFGPGTRLTVL.

This sequence joins TRBV5-1 and TRBJ2-3; TRBD2 aligns across 11 bases. The germline gives CDR1 SGHRS, CDR2 YFSETQ. V shed 3 bases, J shed 14 bases, and the junction held 14 bases outside the gene matches. There are 15 residues in the CDR3. The CDR3 DNA follows: TGCGCCAGCAGCTCCGGGACTAGCGGTTCCGGAGACGCGTATTTT. It is translated as CASSSGTSGSGDAYF.

The chain combines TRBV28 with TRBJ1-1; maybe TRBD1 (5 bases). The CDR3 length is 15 residues. Trimming left V 11 bases short and J 2 bases short, with 21 bases between. Germline loops: CDR1 MDHEN, CDR2 SYDVKM. This chain's CDR3 is CAGRGGIGENTEAFF. DNA for the CDR3: TGTGCCGGACGGGGGGGGATCGGGGAAAACACTGAAGCTTTCTTT.

This clonotype has more than one count but fewer than ten. The V call is TRBV4-1, the J call TRBJ2-1; 8 bases agree with TRBD2. The CDR3 has 17 residues. The ends lost 4 bases at V and 7 bases at J; junction bases unmatched: 15. The germline V gene encodes CDR1 MGHRA and CDR2 YSYEKL. The CDR3 bases are TGCGCCAGCAGCCCAAAGGGAGCGGGAGAGGTCTTGAATGAGCAGTTCTTC. It is translated as CASSPKGAGEVLNEQFF.

Comment on this clonotype: Germline is not matched at one junction end, which may reflect a read error. CDR3 in DNA: TGCGCCAGCGGCTTGAATACAGGGAACTATGGCTACACCTTC. Residues: CASGLNTGNYGYTF. V is TRBV5-1 and J is TRBJ1-2, with a possible D match to TRBD1 (6 bases). The length of the CDR3 is 14 residues. CDR1 is SGHRS and CDR2 is YFSETQ in the germline V gene.

The J gene is TRBJ2-3, the V gene TRBV28; 9 nucleotides agree with TRBD2. The CDR3 is made up of 16 amino acids. The V and J ends lost 1 base and 1 base, in that order; junction bases with no gene match: 3. Germline CDR1 MDHEN, CDR2 SYDVKM. CDR3 coding DNA: TGTGCCAGCAGTTTATCGGCTAGCGGGGGCACAGATACGCAGTATTTT. Protein product: CASSLSASGGTDTQYF.

The rearrangement uses TRBV3-1 and TRBJ1-2, with TRBD1 matching 8 bases. Unmatched junction bases numbered 3, after V lost 2 bases and J lost 1 base. The CDR3 runs 15 residues. CDR1 and CDR2 from the germline V gene are LGHDT and YNNKEL (reference sequence). This CDR3 is CASSQWTGSNYGYTF. DNA for the CDR3: TGTGCCAGCAGCCAATGGACAGGGAGTAACTATGGCTACACCTTC. The entire variable domain, with the rest obtained from reference TRBV3-1 and TRBJ1-2, is as follows: DTAVSQTPKYLVTQMGNDKSIKCEQNLGHDTMYWYKQDSKKFLKIMFSYNNKELIINETVPNRFSPKSPDKAHLNLHINSLELGDSAVYFCASSQWTGSNYGYTFGSGTRLTVV.

The table lists this clonotype with a few counts. The DNA of the CDR3 is TGTGCCAGCAGCTCTTTCCCCAGTGACAGGTACAATGAGCAGTTCTTC. It yields the protein CASSSFPSDRYNEQFF. The chain employs TRBV7-3 and TRBJ2-1; TRBD1 might be the D (6 bases). V was clipped by 4 bases and J by 4 bases, with 17 bases between them. The CDR3 loop spans 16 amino acids. Germline lookup yields CDR1 SGHTA and CDR2 FQGTGA.

CDR3 bases: TGTGCCACCAGCTCCCGGGACAGAGCCCTCTGGGGTGAAGCTTTCTTT. Encoded protein: CATSSRDRALWGEAFF. The chain employs TRBV15 and TRBJ1-1, with 7 bases aligning to TRBD1. With 5 bases clipped from V and 7 bases from J, the junction kept 16 bases outside the gene matches. From germline, CDR1 is LNHNV and CDR2 YYDKDF (reference sequence). This CDR3 has 16 amino acids.

This clonotype appeared a few times. V usage is TRBV20-1 and J usage is TRBJ2-3, with 8 bases aligning to TRBD2. The CDR3 extends over 15 amino acids. Germline V lookup: CDR1 DFQATT, CDR2 SNEGSKA (reference sequence). J was trimmed by 2 bases and V by 3 bases; bases with no gene match: 7. CDR3 nucleotides: TGCAGTGCTAGTTGTCGGGAGGGAAACACAGATACGCAGTATTTT. Its translation is CSASCREGNTDTQYF.

This chain joins TRBV5-1 and TRBJ2-5; D is unclear. CDR3 size: 15 residues. Between the trimmed V and J ends, which lost 0 bases and 5 bases, there was a span of 14 bases. Germline-derived CDR1 and CDR2 are SGHRS and YFSETQ. The CDR3 DNA reads TGCGCCAGCAGCTTGGCGACCTTTGTGGTCGAGACCCAGTACTTC. It specifies CASSLATFVVETQYF.

Only a few counts were recorded for this clonotype. The chain is built from TRBV5-4 and TRBJ2-5, with 13 bases aligning to TRBD2. CDR1 is SGHNT, CDR2 YYREEE, per germline (reference sequence). The CDR3 is 15 residues long. V dropped 4 bases and J dropped 5; count of bases not matched to a gene: 5. The CDR3 DNA follows: TGTGCCAGCAGCGTGACTAGCGGGAGGTCGGAGACCCAGTACTTC. This sequence encodes CASSVTSGRSETQYF.